This T cell receptor beta chain was captured by sequencing in a study of T cell responses to AZD1222 COVID-19 vaccine. Here immunoSEQ multiplex PCR was the method, and the copy in TCRdb shows in-frame clones only, minus some. This sample has fewer than 130,000 clones, with around 94% found just once. The sequences come from peripheral blood, collected on day 0 of AZD1222 vaccination. This receptor was identified in an adult in good health.

CDR3 region: CASSILTGVDYGYTF. The DNA for the CDR3 is TGTGCCAGCAGCATATTGACAGGGGTCGACTATGGCTACACCTTC. The chain links TRBV7-9 to TRBJ1-2, with 8 bases aligning to TRBD1. The CDR3 extends over 15 amino acids. Germline-derived CDR1 and CDR2 are SEHNR and FQNEAQ (reference sequence). With 5 bases clipped from V and 3 bases from J, the junction kept 8 bases outside the gene matches.